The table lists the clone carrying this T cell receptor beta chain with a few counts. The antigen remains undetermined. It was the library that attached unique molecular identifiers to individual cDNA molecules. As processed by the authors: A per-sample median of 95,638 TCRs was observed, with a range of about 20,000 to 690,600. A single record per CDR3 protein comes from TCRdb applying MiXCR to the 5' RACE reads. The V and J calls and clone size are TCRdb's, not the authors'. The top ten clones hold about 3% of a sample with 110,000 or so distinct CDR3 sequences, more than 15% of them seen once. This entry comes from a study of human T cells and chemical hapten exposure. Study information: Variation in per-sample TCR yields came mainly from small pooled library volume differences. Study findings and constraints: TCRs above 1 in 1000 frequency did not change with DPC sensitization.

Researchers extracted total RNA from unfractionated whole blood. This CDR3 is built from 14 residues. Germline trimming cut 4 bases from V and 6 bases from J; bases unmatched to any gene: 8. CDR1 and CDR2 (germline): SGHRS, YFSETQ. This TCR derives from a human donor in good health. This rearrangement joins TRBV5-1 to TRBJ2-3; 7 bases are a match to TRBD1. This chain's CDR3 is CASSRTGPGDTQYF. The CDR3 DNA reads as TGCGCCAGCAGCCGGACAGGTCCAGGGGATACGCAGTATTTT. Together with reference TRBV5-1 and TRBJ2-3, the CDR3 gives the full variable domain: KAGVTQTPRYLIKTRGQQVTLSCSPISGHRSVSWYQQTPGQGLQFLFEYFSETQRNKGNFPGRFSGRQFSNSRSEMNVSTLELGDSALYLCASSRTGPGDTQYFGPGTRLTVL.